These 15 T cell receptor beta chains share one sample of origin, sequenced in a study of blood T cell repertoires in COVID-19. The method was immunoSEQ multiplex PCR; TCRdb's version includes in-frame clones alone and lacks a portion of them. In the table there are about 120,000 clones, about 80% of which are singletons. The material sequenced was peripheral blood. All receptors derive from a man between 65 and 85 years old with active or convalescent COVID-19.

The chain combines TRBV9 with TRBJ1-1; TRBD1 is a possible D gene (5 bases). This CDR3 has 16 amino acids. V gave up 3 bases and J gave up 2 bases, with 17 bases separating them. Germline V gene data show CDR1 as SGDLS and CDR2 as YYNGEE. The CDR3 spells CASSEEISGINTEAFF. CDR3 coding DNA: TGTGCCAGCAGCGAGGAGATTTCAGGGATTAACACTGAAGCTTTCTTT.

The V and J genes are TRBV5-1 and TRBJ1-1; D remains ambiguous. With 2 bases removed from V and 7 bases from J, the gap between germline ends came to 21 bases. This CDR3 comprises 16 residues. Germline V gives CDR1 SGHRS, CDR2 YFSETQ. The CDR3 sequence is CASSFGAGKNVLEAFF. Here the CDR3 DNA reads TGCGCCAGCAGCTTTGGCGCGGGAAAGAACGTTCTTGAAGCTTTCTTT.

The rearrangement joins TRBV6-5 to TRBJ1-2; the D gene is possibly TRBD1 (5 bases). Per the germline V gene, CDR1 is MNHEY and CDR2 is SVGAGI. Trimming removed 2 bases from V and 5 bases from J, with 9 bases in between. This CDR3 comprises 13 residues. CDR3 nucleotides: TGTGCCAGCAGTTACGGGGGGTCGTATGGCTACACCTTC. Its protein product is CASSYGGSYGYTF.

The DNA for the CDR3 is TGTGCCAGTAGTATAGGGAGGGGGCTAGGTGAGACCCAGTACTTC. Its protein product is CASSIGRGLGETQYF. V usage is TRBV19 and J usage is TRBJ2-5, with D possibly matching TRBD1 (7 bases). Between the trimmed V and J ends, which lost 1 base and 5 bases, there was a span of 14 bases. The length of the CDR3 is 15 residues. The germline V gene has CDR1 LNHDA and CDR2 SQIVND (reference sequence).

This clone was observed once. This sample includes further DNA sequences coding for the same CDR3. The chain carries TRBV5-1 and TRBJ1-1; D is ambiguous. V gave up 0 bases and J gave up 1 base, with 7 bases separating them. Germline CDR1 SGHRS, CDR2 YFSETQ. The CDR3 totals 14 residues. In nucleotides, the CDR3 is TGCGCCAGCAGCTTGGACGGGGAGAACACTGAAGCTTTCTTT. Amino acids: CASSLDGENTEAFF.

The chain's CDR3 is CASSQGGTYGYTF. The CDR3 DNA is TGTGCCAGCAGCCAAGGGGGCACCTATGGCTACACCTTC. The chain carries TRBV3-1 (or the pseudogene TRBV3-2) and TRBJ1-2, with TRBD1 as a possible D gene (5 bases). Per the germline V gene, CDR1 is LGHDT and CDR2 is YNNKEL (reference sequence). The V gene lost 1 base and the J gene lost 4 bases, with 7 bases spanning the gap. The CDR3 length is 13 residues.

V and J are TRBV5-1 and TRBJ2-5, with 9 positions matching TRBD2. The V gene's germline CDR1 is SGHRS and CDR2 YFSETQ. This CDR3 contains 15 residues. V shed 0 bases and J 9 bases; nucleotides not matched to a gene: 9. CDR3 in amino acids: CASSLVAGELGAQYF. CDR3 DNA sequence: TGCGCCAGCAGCTTGGTAGCGGGGGAGCTCGGGGCCCAGTACTTC.

The chain has TRBV24-1 and TRBJ2-7; TRBD1 aligns across 10 bases. The CDR3 length is 21 residues. V was pared by 1 base and J by 2 bases, with 19 bases of the junction left unmatched. CDR1 is KGHDR, CDR2 SFDVKD, per germline. This chain's CDR3 is CATSDFTRAGFGTGETYEQYF. The DNA of the CDR3 is TGTGCCACCAGTGATTTCACACGCGCCGGATTCGGGACAGGGGAAACCTACGAGCAGTACTTC.

In this sample, this clone turned up a few times. The chain joins TRBV21-1 to TRBJ2-7; no check of the table's D call, TRBD1, against the DNA was made. TRBV21-1 is an annotated pseudogene. This CDR3 comprises 14 residues. The DNA for the CDR3 is TGTGCCAGCAGCTTTCGGACAGGCTCCTACGAGCAGTACTTC. The encoded protein is CASSFRTGSYEQYF.

J is TRBJ1-4 and V is TRBV5-1, with D possibly being TRBD1 (5 bases). The CDR3 runs to 15 residues. Germline V gene data show CDR1 as SGHRS and CDR2 as YFSETQ. Trimming stripped 0 bases from V and 8 bases from J, with 14 bases between. The CDR3: CASSLGSGYWEKLFF. The CDR3 DNA sequence: TGCGCCAGCAGCTTGGGGTCAGGGTACTGGGAAAAACTGTTTTTT. The entire variable domain, with the rest obtained from reference TRBV5-1 and TRBJ1-4, is as follows: KAGVTQTPRYLIKTRGQQVTLSCSPISGHRSVSWYQQTPGQGLQFLFEYFSETQRNKGNFPGRFSGRQFSNSRSEMNVSTLELGDSALYLCASSLGSGYWEKLFFGSGTQLSVL.

The rearrangement links TRBV6-5 to TRBJ2-7, with 8 bases fitting TRBD2. Germline V gene sequence: CDR1 MNHEY, CDR2 SVGAGI. This CDR3 region has 14 residues. The J segment lost 2 bases and the V segment lost 6 bases, leaving 6 bases of the junction unmatched. This CDR3 reads CASSLAGPTYEQYF. The CDR3 region has the DNA TGTGCCAGCAGCTTAGCGGGGCCTACCTACGAGCAGTACTTC.

Regarding this clone: At the DNA level, this CDR3 is encoded by other sequences in the same sample as well. The chain joins TRBV3-1 (or the pseudogene TRBV3-2) to TRBJ2-3; 12 nucleotides match TRBD2. Germline assignment: CDR1 LGHDT and CDR2 YNNKEL (reference sequence). The CDR3 has 16 residues. Germline trimming cut 4 bases from V and 0 bases from J; bases unmatched to any gene: 2. CDR3 sequence reads: CASSPLAGGSTDTQYF. The DNA for the CDR3 is TGTGCCAGCAGCCCGCTAGCGGGGGGGAGCACAGATACGCAGTATTTT.

The rearrangement uses TRBV20-1 and TRBJ2-1; TRBD2 matches 7 bases. In germline, CDR1 is DFQATT, CDR2 SNEGSKA (reference sequence). V dropped 3 bases and J dropped 1; count of bases not matched to a gene: 6. CDR3 size: 15 residues. The CDR3 DNA reads as TGCAGTGCTAGTGCGGGAGTCTTGTCCTACAATGAGCAGTTCTTC. Translation gives CSASAGVLSYNEQFF.

V usage is TRBV28 and J usage is TRBJ1-6; TRBD1 matches at 12 bases. V lost 6 bases, J lost 10 bases, and 4 bases stayed unmatched. This CDR3 comprises 14 residues. Germline CDR1 MDHEN, CDR2 SYDVKM. The CDR3 region is CASRPGQGASPLHF. CDR3 in DNA: TGTGCCAGCAGACCGGGACAGGGGGCCTCACCCCTCCACTTT.

This clone was observed a few times. This chain connects TRBV6-5 to TRBJ1-4; weak D call: TRBD1 (5 bases). The V and J ends lost 6 bases and 8 bases respectively, with 16 bases between them. The CDR3 totals 14 residues. The V gene's germline CDR1 is MNHEY and CDR2 SVGAGI. CDR3 amino acids: CASRADSVREKLFF. In DNA form, the CDR3 reads TGTGCCAGCAGGGCAGACAGCGTCCGGGAAAAACTGTTTTTT.